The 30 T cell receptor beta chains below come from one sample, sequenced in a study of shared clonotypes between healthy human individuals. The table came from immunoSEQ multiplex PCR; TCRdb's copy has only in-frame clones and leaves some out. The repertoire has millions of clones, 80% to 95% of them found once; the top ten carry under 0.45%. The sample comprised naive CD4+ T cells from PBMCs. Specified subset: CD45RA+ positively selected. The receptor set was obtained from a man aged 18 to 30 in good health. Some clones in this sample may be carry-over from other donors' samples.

CDR3 DNA sequence: TGCGCCAGCAGCTCAGCAGAGGGGGGGTCCTATAATTCACCCCTCCACTTT. It specifies CASSSAEGGSYNSPLHF. The chain carries TRBV5-1 and TRBJ1-6, with a possible D match to TRBD1 (6 bases). The CDR3 is 17 amino acids. CDR1 and CDR2 from the germline V gene are SGHRS and YFSETQ. V was clipped by 3 bases and J by 1 base, with 14 bases between them.

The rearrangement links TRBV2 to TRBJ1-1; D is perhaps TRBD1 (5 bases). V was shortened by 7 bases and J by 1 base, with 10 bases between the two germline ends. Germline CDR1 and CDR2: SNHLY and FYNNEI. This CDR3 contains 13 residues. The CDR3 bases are TGTGCCAGCACCTTCGGGGGGAACACTGAAGCTTTCTTT. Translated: CASTFGGNTEAFF.

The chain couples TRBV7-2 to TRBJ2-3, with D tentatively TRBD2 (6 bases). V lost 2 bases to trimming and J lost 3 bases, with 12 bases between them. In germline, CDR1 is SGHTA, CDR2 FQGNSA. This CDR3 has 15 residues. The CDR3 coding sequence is TGTGCCAGCAGCTTAAATTACGGGAGAACAGATACGCAGTATTTT. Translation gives CASSLNYGRTDTQYF. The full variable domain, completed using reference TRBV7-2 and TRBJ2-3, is GAGVSQSPSNKVTEKGKDVELRCDPISGHTALYWYRQSLGQGLEFLIYFQGNSAPDKSGLPSDRFSAERTGGSVSTLTIQRTQQEDSAVYLCASSLNYGRTDTQYFGPGTRLTVL.

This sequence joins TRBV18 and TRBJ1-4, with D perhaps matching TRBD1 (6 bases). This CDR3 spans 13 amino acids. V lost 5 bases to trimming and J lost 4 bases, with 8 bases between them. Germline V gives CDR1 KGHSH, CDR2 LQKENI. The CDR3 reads CASSTGRNEKLFF. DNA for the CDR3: TGTGCCAGCTCAACAGGGCGTAATGAAAAACTGTTTTTT.

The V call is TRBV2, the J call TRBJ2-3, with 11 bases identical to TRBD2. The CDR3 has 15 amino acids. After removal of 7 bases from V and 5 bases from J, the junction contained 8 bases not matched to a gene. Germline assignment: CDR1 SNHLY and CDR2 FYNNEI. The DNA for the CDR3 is TGTGCCAGCACCCAATTAGGACTAGCGGGAGATACGCAGTATTTT. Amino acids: CASTQLGLAGDTQYF.

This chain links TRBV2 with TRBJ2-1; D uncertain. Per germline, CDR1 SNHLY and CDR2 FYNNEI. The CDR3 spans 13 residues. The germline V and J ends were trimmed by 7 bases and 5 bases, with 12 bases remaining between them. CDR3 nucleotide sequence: TGTGCCAGCAAACCGGACGAGAACAATGAGCAGTTCTTC. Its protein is CASKPDENNEQFF.

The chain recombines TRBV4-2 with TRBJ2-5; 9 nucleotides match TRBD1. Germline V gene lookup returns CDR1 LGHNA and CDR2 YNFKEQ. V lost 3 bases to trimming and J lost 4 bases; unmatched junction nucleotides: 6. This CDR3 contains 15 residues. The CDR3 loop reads CASSQSTGGLETQYF. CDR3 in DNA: TGTGCCAGCAGCCAGTCTACAGGGGGCCTAGAGACCCAGTACTTC.

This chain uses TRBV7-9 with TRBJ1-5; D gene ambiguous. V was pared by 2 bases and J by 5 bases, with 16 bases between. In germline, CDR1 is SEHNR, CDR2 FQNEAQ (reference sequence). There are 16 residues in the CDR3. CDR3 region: CASSLFTGNPYQPQHF. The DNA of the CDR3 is TGTGCCAGCAGCTTATTCACCGGGAACCCCTATCAGCCCCAGCATTTT. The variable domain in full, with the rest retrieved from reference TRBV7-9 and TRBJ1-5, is DTGVSQNPRHKITKRGQNVTFRCDPISEHNRLYWYRQTLGQGPEFLTYFQNEAQLEKSRLLSDRFSAERPKGSFSTLEIQRTEQGDSAMYLCASSLFTGNPYQPQHFGDGTRLSIL.

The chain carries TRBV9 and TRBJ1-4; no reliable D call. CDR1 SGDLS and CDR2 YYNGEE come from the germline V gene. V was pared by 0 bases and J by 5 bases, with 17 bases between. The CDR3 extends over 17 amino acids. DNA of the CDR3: TGTGCCAGCAGCGTAGGGCCCAACCATCAGAGGAATGAAAAACTGTTTTTT. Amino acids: CASSVGPNHQRNEKLFF.

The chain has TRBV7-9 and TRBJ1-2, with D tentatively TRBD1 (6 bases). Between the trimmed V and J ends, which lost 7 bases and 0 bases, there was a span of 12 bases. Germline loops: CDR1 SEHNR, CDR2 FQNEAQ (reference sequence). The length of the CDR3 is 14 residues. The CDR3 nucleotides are TGTGCCAGCACACGCCGGGACACTAACTATGGCTACACCTTC. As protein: CASTRRDTNYGYTF.

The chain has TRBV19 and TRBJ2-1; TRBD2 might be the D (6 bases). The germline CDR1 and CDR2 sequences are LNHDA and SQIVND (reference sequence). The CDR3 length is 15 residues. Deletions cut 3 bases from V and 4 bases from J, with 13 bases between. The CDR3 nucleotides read TGTGCCAGTAGTATGTCCGGGAGAGTATACAATGAGCAGTTCTTC. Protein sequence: CASSMSGRVYNEQFF.

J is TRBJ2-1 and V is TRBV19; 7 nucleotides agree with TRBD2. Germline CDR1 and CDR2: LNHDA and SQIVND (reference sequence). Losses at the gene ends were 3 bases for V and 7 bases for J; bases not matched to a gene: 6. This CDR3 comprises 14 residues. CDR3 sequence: CASSMILAMNEQFF. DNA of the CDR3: TGTGCCAGTAGTATGATACTAGCGATGAATGAGCAGTTCTTC.

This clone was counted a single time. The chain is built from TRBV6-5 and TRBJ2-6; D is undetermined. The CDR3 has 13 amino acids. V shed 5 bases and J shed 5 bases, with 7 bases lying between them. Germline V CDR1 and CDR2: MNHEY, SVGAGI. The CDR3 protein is CASSALRANVLTF. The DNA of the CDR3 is TGTGCCAGCAGTGCCCTTAGGGCCAACGTCCTGACTTTC.

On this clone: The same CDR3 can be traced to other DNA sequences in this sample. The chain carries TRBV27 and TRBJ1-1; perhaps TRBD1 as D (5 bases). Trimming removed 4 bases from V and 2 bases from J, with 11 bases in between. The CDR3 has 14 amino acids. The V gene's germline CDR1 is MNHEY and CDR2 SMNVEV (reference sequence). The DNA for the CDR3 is TGTGCCAGCAGTTCGCGGCAGGGTAACACTGAAGCTTTCTTT. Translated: CASSSRQGNTEAFF.

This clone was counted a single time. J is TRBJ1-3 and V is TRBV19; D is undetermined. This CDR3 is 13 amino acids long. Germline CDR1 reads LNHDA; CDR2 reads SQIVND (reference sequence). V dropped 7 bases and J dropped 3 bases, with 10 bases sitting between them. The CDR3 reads CASTGRVGNTIYF. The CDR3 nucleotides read TGTGCCAGTACCGGTAGGGTTGGAAACACCATATATTTT.

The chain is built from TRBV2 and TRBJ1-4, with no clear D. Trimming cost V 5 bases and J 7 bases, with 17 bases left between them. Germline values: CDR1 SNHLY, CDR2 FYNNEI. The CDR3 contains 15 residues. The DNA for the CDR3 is TGTGCCAGCAGTCGAGAGGGAGGTGGTGGTGAAAAACTGTTTTTT. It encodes CASSREGGGGEKLFF.

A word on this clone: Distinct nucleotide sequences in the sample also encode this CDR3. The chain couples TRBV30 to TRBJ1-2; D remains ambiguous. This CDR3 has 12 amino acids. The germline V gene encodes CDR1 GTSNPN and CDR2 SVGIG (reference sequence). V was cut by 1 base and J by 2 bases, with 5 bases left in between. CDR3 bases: TGTGCCTGGAGTGCCGGAAACTATGGCTACACCTTC. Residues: CAWSAGNYGYTF.

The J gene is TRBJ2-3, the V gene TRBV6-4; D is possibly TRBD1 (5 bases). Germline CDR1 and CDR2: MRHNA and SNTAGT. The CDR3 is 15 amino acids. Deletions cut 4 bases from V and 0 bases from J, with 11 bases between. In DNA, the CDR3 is TGTGCCAGCAGTGTTGACAGCCGTAGCACAGATACGCAGTATTTT. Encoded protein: CASSVDSRSTDTQYF.

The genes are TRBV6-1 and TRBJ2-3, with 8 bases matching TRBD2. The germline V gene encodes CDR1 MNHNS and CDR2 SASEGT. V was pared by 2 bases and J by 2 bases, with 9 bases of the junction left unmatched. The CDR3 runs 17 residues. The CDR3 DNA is TGTGCCAGCAGTGAATTGGTCAGCGGGAGTATCACAGATACGCAGTATTTT. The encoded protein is CASSELVSGSITDTQYF.

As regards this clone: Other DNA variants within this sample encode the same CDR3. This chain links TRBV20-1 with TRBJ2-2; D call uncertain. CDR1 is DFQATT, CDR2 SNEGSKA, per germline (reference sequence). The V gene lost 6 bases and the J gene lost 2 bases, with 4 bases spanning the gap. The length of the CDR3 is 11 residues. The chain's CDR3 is CSATNTGELFF. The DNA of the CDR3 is TGCAGTGCCACAAACACCGGGGAGCTGTTTTTT.

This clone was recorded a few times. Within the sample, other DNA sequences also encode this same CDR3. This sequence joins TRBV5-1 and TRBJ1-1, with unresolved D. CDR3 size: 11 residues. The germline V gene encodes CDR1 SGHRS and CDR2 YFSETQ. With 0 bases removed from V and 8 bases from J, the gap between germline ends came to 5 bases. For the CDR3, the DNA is TGCGCCAGCAGCTTGGGGCCAGAAGCTTTCTTT. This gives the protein CASSLGPEAFF.

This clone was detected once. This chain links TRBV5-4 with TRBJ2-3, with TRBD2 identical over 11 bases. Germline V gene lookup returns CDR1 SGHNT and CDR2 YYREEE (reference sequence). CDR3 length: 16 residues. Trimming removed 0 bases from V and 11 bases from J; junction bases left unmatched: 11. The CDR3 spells CASSLEALTSGRRQYF. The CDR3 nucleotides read TGTGCCAGCAGCTTGGAGGCGCTAACTAGCGGGAGACGGCAGTATTTT.

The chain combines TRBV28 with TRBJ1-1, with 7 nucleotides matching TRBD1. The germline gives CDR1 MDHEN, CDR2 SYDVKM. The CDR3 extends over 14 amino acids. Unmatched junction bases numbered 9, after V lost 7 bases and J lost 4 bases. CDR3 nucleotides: TGTGCCAGCATCCTGAGGGGGCCCGTCACTGAAGCTTTCTTT. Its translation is CASILRGPVTEAFF.

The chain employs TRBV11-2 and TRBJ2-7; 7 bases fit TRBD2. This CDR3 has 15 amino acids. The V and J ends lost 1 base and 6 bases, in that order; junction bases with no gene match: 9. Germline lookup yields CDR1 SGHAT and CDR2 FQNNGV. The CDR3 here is CASSLGGGWGVEQYF. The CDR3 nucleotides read TGTGCCAGCAGCTTAGGCGGGGGTTGGGGTGTCGAGCAGTACTTC.

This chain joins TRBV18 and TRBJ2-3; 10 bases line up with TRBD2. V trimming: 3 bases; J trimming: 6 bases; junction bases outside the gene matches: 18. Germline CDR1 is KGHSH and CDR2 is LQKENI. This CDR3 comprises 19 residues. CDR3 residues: CASSPDVPRLAGATDTQYF. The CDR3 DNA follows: TGTGCCAGCTCACCTGACGTTCCGCGGCTAGCGGGAGCTACTGATACGCAGTATTTT.

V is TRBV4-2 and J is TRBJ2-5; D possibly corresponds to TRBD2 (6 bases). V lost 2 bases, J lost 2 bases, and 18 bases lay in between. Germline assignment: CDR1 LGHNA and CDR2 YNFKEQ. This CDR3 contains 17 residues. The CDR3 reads CASSQLREGSLQETQYF. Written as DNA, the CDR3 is TGTGCCAGCAGCCAACTGCGGGAAGGAAGCTTACAAGAGACCCAGTACTTC.

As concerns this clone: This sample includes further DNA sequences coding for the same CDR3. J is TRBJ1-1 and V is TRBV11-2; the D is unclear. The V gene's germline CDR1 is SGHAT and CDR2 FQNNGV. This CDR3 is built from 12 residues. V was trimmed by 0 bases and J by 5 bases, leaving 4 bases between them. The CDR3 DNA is TGTGCCAGCAGCTTAGATAATACTGAAGCTTTCTTT. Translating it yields CASSLDNTEAFF.

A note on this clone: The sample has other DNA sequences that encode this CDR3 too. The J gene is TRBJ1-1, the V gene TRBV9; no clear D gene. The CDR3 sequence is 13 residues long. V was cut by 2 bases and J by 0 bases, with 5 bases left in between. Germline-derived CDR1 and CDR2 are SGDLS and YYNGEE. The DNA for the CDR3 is TGTGCCAGCAGCGTTGCCGTGAACACTGAAGCTTTCTTT. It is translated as CASSVAVNTEAFF.

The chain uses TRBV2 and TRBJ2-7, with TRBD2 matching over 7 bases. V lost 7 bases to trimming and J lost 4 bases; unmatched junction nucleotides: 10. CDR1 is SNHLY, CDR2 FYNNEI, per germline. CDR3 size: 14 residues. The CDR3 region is CASNRDGLGYEQYF. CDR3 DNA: TGTGCCAGCAATCGGGACGGACTAGGTTACGAGCAGTACTTC.

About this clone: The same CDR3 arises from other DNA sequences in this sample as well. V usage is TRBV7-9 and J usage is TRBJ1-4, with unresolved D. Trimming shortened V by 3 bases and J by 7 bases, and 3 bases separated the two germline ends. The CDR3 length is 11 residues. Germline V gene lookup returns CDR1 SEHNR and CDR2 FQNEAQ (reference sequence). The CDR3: CASSFGEKLFF. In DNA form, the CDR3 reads TGTGCCAGCAGCTTTGGTGAAAAACTGTTTTTT.